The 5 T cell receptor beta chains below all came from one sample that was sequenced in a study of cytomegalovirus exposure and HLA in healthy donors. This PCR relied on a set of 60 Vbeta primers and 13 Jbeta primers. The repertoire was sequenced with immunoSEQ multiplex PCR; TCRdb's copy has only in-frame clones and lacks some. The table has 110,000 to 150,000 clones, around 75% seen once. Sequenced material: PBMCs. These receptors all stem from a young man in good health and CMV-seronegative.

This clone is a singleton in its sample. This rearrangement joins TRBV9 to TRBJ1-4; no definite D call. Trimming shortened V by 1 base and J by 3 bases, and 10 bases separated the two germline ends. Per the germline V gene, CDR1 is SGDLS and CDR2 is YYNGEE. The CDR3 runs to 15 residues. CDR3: CASSVLGRANEKLFF. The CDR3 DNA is TGTGCCAGCAGCGTATTAGGGCGGGCTAATGAAAAACTGTTTTTT.

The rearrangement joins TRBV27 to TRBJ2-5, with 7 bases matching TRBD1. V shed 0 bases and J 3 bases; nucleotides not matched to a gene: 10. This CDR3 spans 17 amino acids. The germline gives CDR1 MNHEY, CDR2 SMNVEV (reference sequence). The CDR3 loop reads CASSLSPPGTVEETQYF. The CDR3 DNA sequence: TGTGCCAGCAGTTTATCCCCCCCCGGGACAGTGGAAGAGACCCAGTACTTC.

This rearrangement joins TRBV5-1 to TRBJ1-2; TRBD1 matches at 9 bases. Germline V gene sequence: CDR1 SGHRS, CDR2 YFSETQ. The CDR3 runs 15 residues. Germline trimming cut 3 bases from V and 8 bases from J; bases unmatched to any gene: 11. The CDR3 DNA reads TGCGCCAGCAGCTACTCAGCACAGGGGGCTGAGGGCTACACCTTC. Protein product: CASSYSAQGAEGYTF.

The CDR3 reads CASSHQQGRNEKLFF. The CDR3 bases are TGTGCCAGCTCACACCAACAGGGAAGGAATGAAAAACTGTTTTTT. The rearrangement links TRBV18 to TRBJ1-4, with a possible D match to TRBD1 (6 bases). V gave up 4 bases and J gave up 5 bases, with 14 bases separating them. CDR3 size: 15 residues. CDR1 and CDR2 from the germline V gene are KGHSH and LQKENI.

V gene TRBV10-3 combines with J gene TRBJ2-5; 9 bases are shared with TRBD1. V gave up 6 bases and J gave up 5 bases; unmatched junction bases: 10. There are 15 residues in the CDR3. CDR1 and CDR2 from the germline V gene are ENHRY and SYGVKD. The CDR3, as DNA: TGTGCCATCAGCCCAACCGGGACAGGGACGGAGACCCAGTACTTC. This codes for CAISPTGTGTETQYF.